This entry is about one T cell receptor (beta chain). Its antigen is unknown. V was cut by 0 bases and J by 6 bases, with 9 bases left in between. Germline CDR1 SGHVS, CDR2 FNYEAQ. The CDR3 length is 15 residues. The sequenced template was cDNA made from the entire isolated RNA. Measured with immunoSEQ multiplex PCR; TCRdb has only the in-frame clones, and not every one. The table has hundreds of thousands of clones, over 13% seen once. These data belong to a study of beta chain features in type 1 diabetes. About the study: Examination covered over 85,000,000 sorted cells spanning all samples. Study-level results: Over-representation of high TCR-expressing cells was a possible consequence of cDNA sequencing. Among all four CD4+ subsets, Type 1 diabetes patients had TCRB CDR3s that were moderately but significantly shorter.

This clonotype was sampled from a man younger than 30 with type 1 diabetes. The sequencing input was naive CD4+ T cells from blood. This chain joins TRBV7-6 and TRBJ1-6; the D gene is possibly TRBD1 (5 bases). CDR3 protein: CASSLATGPNSPLHF. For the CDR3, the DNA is TGTGCCAGCAGCTTAGCCACAGGTCCTAATTCACCCCTCCACTTT.